These 15 T cell receptor beta chains came from one sample sequenced in a study of T-cell reconstitution after alpha-beta-depleted transplantation in children. Preparation of the TCRbeta library used unique molecular identifiers. MiXCR, applied by TCRdb to the PCR reads, yields one record per CDR3 protein. The sample includes around 300,000 distinct CDR3 sequences, approximately 23% of them seen just once. The sample in question was PBMCs, mostly from graft donor cells, obtained 180 days after TCRalphabeta/CD19-depleted stem cell transplant. These receptors were taken from a male patient under 18 who had a stem cell transplant for acute lymphoblastic leukemia, so the T cells may come from the graft donor.

This clonotype was seen only once. In nucleotides, the CDR3 is TGCGCCAGCAGCTTGGCCGCGTATCCTAGGAAGGGGGAGACCCAGTACTTC. Translating gives CASSLAAYPRKGETQYF. The chain joins TRBV5-1 to TRBJ2-5, with D possibly being TRBD1 (5 bases). Between the trimmed V and J ends, which lost 0 bases and 5 bases, there was a span of 20 bases. Looked up from germline, CDR1 is SGHRS and CDR2 is YFSETQ. The CDR3 totals 17 residues. Complete variable domain (other parts from reference TRBV5-1 and TRBJ2-5): KAGVTQTPRYLIKTRGQQVTLSCSPISGHRSVSWYQQTPGQGLQFLFEYFSETQRNKGNFPGRFSGRQFSNSRSEMNVSTLELGDSALYLCASSLAAYPRKGETQYFGPGTRLLVL.

This clonotype showed up just a few times. The chain is built from TRBV6-2 or TRBV6-3 and TRBJ2-3; D unresolved. The CDR3 sequence is 12 residues long. CDR1 MNHEY and CDR2 SVGEGT come from the germline V gene. The ends were cut back, 6 bases at V and 6 bases at J, with 10 bases in the middle. This chain's CDR3 is CASSALYDTQYF. CDR3 DNA sequence: TGTGCCAGCAGCGCCCTCTACGATACGCAGTATTTT.

This clonotype was seen at least ten times. This sequence joins TRBV3-1 and TRBJ2-3; D unresolved. Trimming removed 2 bases from V and 2 bases from J, with 14 bases in between. This CDR3 region has 16 residues. The V gene's germline CDR1 is LGHDT and CDR2 YNNKEL (reference sequence). In DNA form, the CDR3 reads TGTGCCAGCAGCCAATCTTTCGCCTACTACACAGATACGCAGTATTTT. This translates into CASSQSFAYYTDTQYF.

This clonotype occurred once. The chain links TRBV19 to TRBJ2-3; D gene ambiguous. There are 11 residues in the CDR3. Deletions cut 7 bases from V and 7 bases from J, with 9 bases between. Looked up from germline, CDR1 is LNHDA and CDR2 is SQIVND (reference sequence). The DNA for the CDR3 is TGTGCCAGTACCAACACTTATACGCAGTATTTT. Its translation: CASTNTYTQYF. Complete variable domain (other parts from reference TRBV19 and TRBJ2-3): DGGITQSPKYLFRKEGQNVTLSCEQNLNHDAMYWYRQDPGQGLRLIYYSQIVNDFQKGDIAEGYSVSREKKESFPLTVTSAQKNPTAFYLCASTNTYTQYFGPGTRLTVL.

This clonotype has more than one count but fewer than ten. The chain recombines TRBV5-1 with TRBJ1-2, with D tentatively TRBD1 (5 bases). The ends were cut back, 4 bases at V and 4 bases at J, with 17 bases in the middle. The CDR3 length is 15 residues. Germline lookup yields CDR1 SGHRS and CDR2 YFSETQ. The chain's CDR3 is CASSKRQGQFYGYTF. The CDR3 DNA reads as TGCGCCAGCAGCAAGAGGCAGGGCCAATTCTATGGCTACACCTTC. The complete variable domain, with remaining parts taken from reference TRBV5-1 and TRBJ1-2, reads KAGVTQTPRYLIKTRGQQVTLSCSPISGHRSVSWYQQTPGQGLQFLFEYFSETQRNKGNFPGRFSGRQFSNSRSEMNVSTLELGDSALYLCASSKRQGQFYGYTFGSGTRLTVV.

As regards this clonotype: Its ends do not fully match the called genes, so a read error is possible. V and J are TRBV7-9 and TRBJ2-4; D not certain. This CDR3 has 20 residues. CDR1 is SEHNR and CDR2 is FQNEAQ in the germline V gene (reference sequence). CDR3 DNA: TGTGCCAGCAGCTTTACCGGTCCGAAGAAGTCGATTATGACCAAAAACATTAAGTACTTC. This gives the protein CASSFTGPKKSIMTKNIKYF.

This clonotype has more than one count but fewer than ten. The rearrangement links TRBV6-1 to TRBJ1-1; tentative D call: TRBD1 (5 bases). Germline assignment: CDR1 MNHNS and CDR2 SASEGT. The CDR3 loop spans 14 amino acids. Deletions cut 6 bases from V and 8 bases from J, with 19 bases between. The CDR3: CASSVGRLNPEAFF. CDR3 in DNA: TGTGCCAGCAGCGTGGGACGTCTAAACCCCGAAGCTTTCTTT.

The chain uses TRBV5-1 and TRBJ2-5; possible D gene TRBD2, 5 bases. Germline V lookup: CDR1 SGHRS, CDR2 YFSETQ. V was cut by 0 bases and J by 4 bases, with 10 bases left in between. The CDR3 is 14 residues long. The CDR3 bases are TGCGCCAGCAGCTTGGGGCTAGCCCCAGAGACCCAGTACTTC. As protein: CASSLGLAPETQYF. Supplemented by reference TRBV5-1 and TRBJ2-5, the full variable domain reads KAGVTQTPRYLIKTRGQQVTLSCSPISGHRSVSWYQQTPGQGLQFLFEYFSETQRNKGNFPGRFSGRQFSNSRSEMNVSTLELGDSALYLCASSLGLAPETQYFGPGTRLLVL.

V is TRBV15 and J is TRBJ1-6, with D hard to call. The germline V and J ends were trimmed by 11 bases and 7 bases, with 18 bases remaining between them. CDR3 length: 14 amino acids. Germline CDR1 reads LNHNV; CDR2 reads YYDKDF (reference sequence). The CDR3 region has the DNA TGTGCCGCCCAAATCCGTGAAGGCAATTCACCCCTCCACTTT. Translating it yields CAAQIREGNSPLHF.

The chain links TRBV4-1 to TRBJ2-4, with D unclear. The CDR3 length is 14 residues. With 6 bases removed from V and 0 bases from J, the gap between germline ends came to 9 bases. Germline values: CDR1 MGHRA, CDR2 YSYEKL. The DNA of the CDR3 is TGCGCCAGCAGGAGTCTTCTAGCCAAAAACATTCAGTACTTC. Its translation is CASRSLLAKNIQYF.

J is TRBJ2-7 and V is TRBV5-1, with D hard to call. Trimming shortened V by 2 bases and J by 2 bases, and 11 bases separated the two germline ends. This CDR3 is 14 amino acids long. The germline CDR1 and CDR2 sequences are SGHRS and YFSETQ. In DNA form, the CDR3 reads TGCGCCAGCAGCTTAGAGCCCAAGCCCTACGAGCAGTACTTC. Its translation: CASSLEPKPYEQYF.

This clonotype turned up a few times. The chain links TRBV5-1 to TRBJ2-7, with 12 bases identical to TRBD2. The CDR3 covers 15 residues. V shed 4 bases and J 4 bases; nucleotides not matched to a gene: 6. From germline, CDR1 is SGHRS and CDR2 YFSETQ. The CDR3 spells CASSRVGTSGYEQYF. The CDR3, as DNA: TGCGCCAGCAGCCGCGTCGGGACTAGCGGGTACGAGCAGTACTTC.

This clonotype has at least ten counts. The chain couples TRBV5-1 to TRBJ2-2; D is unclear. V was clipped by 5 bases and J by 2 bases, with 7 bases between them. The CDR3 is 13 amino acids. Germline V gene lookup returns CDR1 SGHRS and CDR2 YFSETQ. CDR3 residues: CASSFLNTGELFF. The CDR3 DNA follows: TGCGCCAGCAGTTTTCTAAACACCGGGGAGCTGTTTTTT. Drawing the rest from reference TRBV5-1 and TRBJ2-2, the complete variable domain is KAGVTQTPRYLIKTRGQQVTLSCSPISGHRSVSWYQQTPGQGLQFLFEYFSETQRNKGNFPGRFSGRQFSNSRSEMNVSTLELGDSALYLCASSFLNTGELFFGEGSRLTVL.

The V and J genes are TRBV4-1 and TRBJ2-1; no clear D gene. V was shortened by 0 bases and J by 8 bases, with 11 bases between the two germline ends. Germline V gives CDR1 MGHRA, CDR2 YSYEKL. The CDR3 totals 14 residues. The CDR3 reads CASSQDLRAYEQFF. The DNA of the CDR3 is TGCGCCAGCAGCCAAGATCTCAGAGCGTATGAGCAGTTCTTC.

The chain joins TRBV10-3 to TRBJ2-1, with D unclear. There are 12 residues in the CDR3. Trimming took off 2 bases at V and 9 bases at J, with 8 bases between the two ends. The germline V gene encodes CDR1 ENHRY and CDR2 SYGVKD. Written as DNA, the CDR3 is TGTGCCATCAGTGAGCGGAAAAGTGAGCAGTTCTTC. It translates to CAISERKSEQFF.